These 30 T cell receptor beta chains were all obtained from the same sample, sequenced in a study of CD8 T cells in Susac syndrome. Reverse transcription of roughly 0.5 to 1 ug RNA was carried out with random hexamers. TCRdb itself ran the immunoSEQ multiplex PCR reads through MiXCR, one entry per CDR3 protein. The sample contains 75,000 or so distinct CDR3 sequences, approximately 95% of which appear only once. Material: CD8+ T cells from PBMCs. All receptors derive from a human donor with Susac syndrome.

The chain links TRBV27 to TRBJ2-3; D assignment may be TRBD1 or TRBD2 (6 bases each). The CDR3 loop spans 14 amino acids. Trimming stripped 11 bases from V and 0 bases from J, with 15 bases between. Germline CDR1 and CDR2: MNHEY and SMNVEV (reference sequence). CDR3 sequence: CASKGGRSTDTQYF. Here the CDR3 DNA reads TGTGCCTCGAAGGGGGGACGAAGCACAGATACGCAGTATTTT.

The chain carries TRBV6-2 or TRBV6-3 and TRBJ2-3; TRBD2 matches at 8 bases. CDR1 MNHEY and CDR2 SVGEGT come from the germline V gene. Unmatched junction bases numbered 4, after V lost 7 bases and J lost 4 bases. This CDR3 spans 13 amino acids. The CDR3 sequence is CASMASGPDTQYF. The CDR3 coding sequence is TGTGCCAGCATGGCTAGCGGGCCAGATACGCAGTATTTT.

The chain couples TRBV7-9 to TRBJ1-2, with 8 bases identical to TRBD1. Per the germline V gene, CDR1 is SEHNR and CDR2 is FQNEAQ (reference sequence). The V and J ends lost 5 bases and 6 bases, in that order; junction bases with no gene match: 5. The CDR3 spans 13 residues. CDR3 amino acids: CASSPPTGDGYTF. In DNA, the CDR3 is TGTGCCAGCAGCCCCCCGACAGGGGATGGCTACACCTTC.

This chain connects TRBV27 to TRBJ2-7; tentatively, D is TRBD2 (5 bases). The CDR3 has 13 residues. Trimming removed 5 bases from V and 1 base from J, with 9 bases in between. CDR1 and CDR2 from the germline V gene are MNHEY and SMNVEV (reference sequence). CDR3 protein: CASSRRGSYEQYF. The DNA of the CDR3 is TGTGCCAGCAGTCGGCGAGGGTCCTACGAGCAGTACTTC.

The chain recombines TRBV6-1 with TRBJ2-4; TRBD2 agrees at 8 bases. V lost 8 bases, J lost 1 base, and 4 bases stayed unmatched. From germline, CDR1 is MNHNS and CDR2 SASEGT. This CDR3 spans 14 amino acids. CDR3 nucleotides: TGTGCCAGCTGTCAGCGGGAGGCCAAAAACATTCAGTACTTC. Its protein is CASCQREAKNIQYF.

The V call is TRBV27, the J call TRBJ2-5; TRBD2 matches 13 bases. The trim removed 4 bases at V and 4 bases at J, leaving 12 bases unmatched. CDR3 length: 18 amino acids. Germline CDR1 and CDR2: MNHEY and SMNVEV (reference sequence). In DNA form, the CDR3 reads TGTGCCAGCAGTTCCCACCCCAGGACTAGCGGGAGTGGAGAGACCCAGTACTTC. This translates into CASSSHPRTSGSGETQYF.

The chain couples TRBV6-5 to TRBJ2-3, with D unresolved. With 2 bases removed from V and 0 bases from J, the gap between germline ends came to 9 bases. CDR3 size: 15 residues. Germline V lookup: CDR1 MNHEY, CDR2 SVGAGI. As DNA, the CDR3 is TGTGCCAGCAGTTACATGGACCCAAGCACAGATACGCAGTATTTT. Protein product: CASSYMDPSTDTQYF.

The V gene is TRBV5-6, the J gene TRBJ2-1, with 7 bases that match TRBD2. The CDR3 sequence is 15 residues long. From germline, CDR1 is SGHDT and CDR2 YYEEEE. V dropped 3 bases and J dropped 2; count of bases not matched to a gene: 5. CDR3 region: CASSSPGLTYNEQFF. CDR3 bases: TGTGCCAGCAGCTCACCGGGACTAACCTACAATGAGCAGTTCTTC.

The V call is TRBV7-9, the J call TRBJ1-3; D call uncertain. Germline V CDR1 and CDR2: SEHNR, FQNEAQ (reference sequence). The CDR3 runs 15 residues. Trimming cost V 5 bases and J 0 bases, with 11 bases left between them. The DNA for the CDR3 is TGTGCCAGCAGCCCCGTCGGCAGCTCTGGAAACACCATATATTTT. This gives the protein CASSPVGSSGNTIYF.

The rearrangement uses TRBV6-2 or TRBV6-3 and TRBJ2-7; 7 nucleotides align to TRBD2. CDR1 and CDR2 from the germline V gene are MNHEY and SVGEGT. J gave up 3 bases and V 8 bases, and 13 bases lay outside the gene matches. The CDR3 is made up of 15 amino acids. The CDR3 region is CASGSWLADNYEQYF. In nucleotides, the CDR3 is TGTGCCAGCGGTTCCTGGCTAGCGGATAACTACGAGCAGTACTTC.

The chain has TRBV30 and TRBJ2-3; maybe TRBD2 (6 bases). Looked up from germline, CDR1 is GTSNPN and CDR2 is SVGIG (reference sequence). The CDR3 contains 14 residues. DNA for the CDR3: TGTGGCGCCGCCCGATCACTAGCCGGAGATACGCAGTATTTT. Translation: CGAARSLAGDTQYF.

The rearrangement uses TRBV30 and TRBJ1-5, with 9 bases that match TRBD1. In germline, CDR1 is GTSNPN, CDR2 SVGIG (reference sequence). CDR3 length: 14 amino acids. Unmatched junction bases numbered 6, after V lost 5 bases and J lost 4 bases. In DNA form, the CDR3 reads TGTGCCTGGGAAAACGGACAGGGGAATCAGCCCCAGCATTTT. It translates to CAWENGQGNQPQHF.

This rearrangement joins TRBV7-9 to TRBJ2-7; no reliable D call. The CDR3 has 11 amino acids. With 5 bases removed from V and 5 bases from J, the gap between germline ends came to 7 bases. The germline CDR1 and CDR2 sequences are SEHNR and FQNEAQ (reference sequence). The CDR3 reads CASSPLHEQYF. In DNA, the CDR3 is TGTGCCAGCAGCCCTCTTCACGAGCAGTACTTC.

V gene TRBV7-6 combines with J gene TRBJ2-1, with D possibly being TRBD2 (6 bases). CDR1 is SGHVS and CDR2 is FNYEAQ in the germline V gene. The CDR3 spans 16 residues. The V end was cut by 4 bases, the J end by 1 base, with 14 bases between. CDR3 sequence reads: CASSSEGTGSYNEQFF. CDR3 DNA sequence: TGTGCCAGCAGCTCAGAGGGGACTGGATCCTACAATGAGCAGTTCTTC.

The CDR3 DNA reads as TGTGCCGTTTCTTCCTACGAGCAGTACTTC. It encodes CAVSSYEQYF. The genes are TRBV2 and TRBJ2-7; D is unclear. The CDR3 has 10 residues. Trimming cost V 11 bases and J 1 base, with 6 bases left between them. Germline-derived CDR1 and CDR2 are SNHLY and FYNNEI.

The chain uses TRBV7-9 and TRBJ2-2; 7 bases line up with TRBD1. Per the germline V gene, CDR1 is SEHNR and CDR2 is FQNEAQ (reference sequence). J lost 2 bases, V lost 5 bases, and 17 bases had no gene match. CDR3 size: 19 residues. The CDR3 region is CASSRFGTAESINTGELFF. CDR3 nucleotides: TGTGCCAGCAGCCGATTCGGGACAGCGGAGTCTATTAACACCGGGGAGCTGTTTTTT.

V and J are TRBV2 and TRBJ1-5; D uncertain. This CDR3 region has 13 residues. The V and J ends lost 5 bases and 4 bases respectively, with 9 bases between them. The germline V gene has CDR1 SNHLY and CDR2 FYNNEI. The CDR3 loop reads CASSPRQNQPQHF. The CDR3 DNA reads as TGTGCCAGCAGTCCTCGCCAGAATCAGCCCCAGCATTTT. Full variable domain (missing parts from reference TRBV2 and TRBJ1-5): EPEVTQTPSHQVTQMGQEVILRCVPISNHLYFYWYRQILGQKVEFLVSFYNNEISEKSEIFDDQFSVERPDGSNFTLKIRSTKLEDSAMYFCASSPRQNQPQHFGDGTRLSIL.

This chain connects TRBV6-5 to TRBJ2-5, with TRBD1 matching over 8 bases. The V gene end was trimmed by 1 base and the J gene end by 4 bases; junction bases not matched to a gene: 8. CDR3 length: 16 residues. Germline loops: CDR1 MNHEY, CDR2 SVGAGI. The CDR3 coding sequence is TGTGCCAGCAGTTACTGGATTAGAGGACAGGGAGAGACCCAGTACTTC. Its translation is CASSYWIRGQGETQYF.

The CDR3 sequence: CATSRATEATNEKLFF. The CDR3 DNA follows: TGTGCCACCAGCAGAGCAACCGAGGCAACTAATGAAAAACTGTTTTTT. This chain links TRBV15 with TRBJ1-4, with no clear D. Trimming removed 1 base from V and 0 bases from J, with 9 bases in between. This CDR3 has 16 amino acids. CDR1 and CDR2 (germline): LNHNV, YYDKDF (reference sequence). Variable domain in full (rest from reference TRBV15 and TRBJ1-4): DAMVIQNPRYQVTQFGKPVTLSCSQTLNHNVMYWYQQKSSQAPKLLFHYYDKDFNNEADTPDNFQSRRPNTSFCFLDIRSPGLGDTAMYLCATSRATEATNEKLFFGSGTQLSVL.

This clonotype showed up just a few times. The gene calls are TRBV20-1 and TRBJ2-7; 10 bases fit TRBD2. Trimming cost V 3 bases and J 4 bases; bases outside gene matches: 9. Germline values: CDR1 DFQATT, CDR2 SNEGSKA (reference sequence). The CDR3 runs 15 residues. This CDR3 reads CSASPGLAAIYEQYF. The DNA for the CDR3 is TGCAGTGCTAGTCCAGGACTAGCGGCCATATACGAGCAGTACTTC.

The chain couples TRBV12-3 or TRBV12-4 to TRBJ2-2; 10 bases are shared with TRBD2. This CDR3 has 18 amino acids. Unmatched junction bases numbered 8, after V lost 4 bases and J lost 0 bases. The CDR3 here is CASSSSGGLGSNTGELFF. In nucleotides, the CDR3 is TGTGCCAGCAGTTCTAGCGGGGGCTTAGGTTCGAACACCGGGGAGCTGTTTTTT.

The rearrangement links TRBV14 to TRBJ1-2, with 7 positions matching TRBD1. This CDR3 comprises 14 residues. CDR1 and CDR2 from the germline V gene are SGHDN and FVKESK. The trim removed 0 bases at V and 2 bases at J, leaving 0 bases unmatched. The CDR3 nucleotides read TGTGCCAGCAGCCAAGAGGACAGGAACTATGGCTACACCTTC. This codes for CASSQEDRNYGYTF.

The genes are TRBV7-9 and TRBJ2-5; D is ambiguous. V lost 2 bases to trimming and J lost 5 bases, with 15 bases between them. The CDR3 has 15 residues. CDR1 and CDR2 (germline): SEHNR, FQNEAQ (reference sequence). CDR3 region: CASSLSMGTPETQYF. The CDR3 DNA reads as TGTGCCAGCAGCTTATCCATGGGAACACCGGAGACCCAGTACTTC.

The V gene is TRBV11-2, the J gene TRBJ2-5; no clear D gene. The CDR3 has 15 amino acids. In germline, CDR1 is SGHAT, CDR2 FQNNGV. Trimming took 3 bases from V and 0 from J, leaving 11 bases between them. The CDR3, as DNA: TGTGCCAGCAGCTTGACACCAGATTACCAAGAGACCCAGTACTTC. It encodes CASSLTPDYQETQYF.

The V gene is TRBV3-1, the J gene TRBJ2-7, with D possibly being TRBD2 (6 bases). The CDR3 loop spans 18 amino acids. The germline CDR1 and CDR2 sequences are LGHDT and YNNKEL (reference sequence). The V end was cut by 1 base, the J end by 5 bases, with 24 bases between. The CDR3 DNA reads TGTGCCAGCAGCCAAGGAGCGGGCCGTGGTGGATGGCCTGACGAGCAGTACTTC. Its protein is CASSQGAGRGGWPDEQYF.

This clonotype was seen only once. The chain joins TRBV25-1 to TRBJ2-5; D unclear. The CDR3 runs to 14 residues. In germline, CDR1 is MGHDK, CDR2 SYGVNS. V lost 4 bases, J lost 5 bases, and 14 bases lay in between. This chain's CDR3 is CASSAERYGETQYF. For the CDR3, the DNA is TGTGCCAGCAGTGCGGAAAGATACGGGGAGACCCAGTACTTC.

The gene calls are TRBV5-6 and TRBJ2-3, with 8 bases lining up with TRBD2. CDR1 and CDR2 (germline): SGHDT, YYEEEE. Trimming removed 2 bases from V and 3 bases from J; junction bases left unmatched: 14. This CDR3 region has 18 residues. CDR3 nucleotides: TGTGCCAGCAGCTTCCCGCTATGGACTAGCTCGGGAACAGATACGCAGTATTTT. Amino acids: CASSFPLWTSSGTDTQYF.

The table lists this clonotype with a count of one. V is TRBV11-1 and J is TRBJ2-3; D remains unclear. CDR3 length: 15 amino acids. Per the germline V gene, CDR1 is SGHAT and CDR2 is FQDESV (reference sequence). Trimming took off 0 bases at V and 2 bases at J, with 9 bases between the two ends. CDR3 in amino acids: CASSLAGRDTDTQYF. DNA for the CDR3: TGTGCCAGCAGCTTAGCGGGTCGAGACACAGATACGCAGTATTTT.

The rearrangement links TRBV9 to TRBJ2-1; 7 positions match TRBD1. The CDR3 has 16 amino acids. Germline loops: CDR1 SGDLS, CDR2 YYNGEE. V lost 0 bases and J lost 8; bases outside the gene matches: 11. The CDR3, as DNA: TGTGCCAGCAGCGTAGGGGACAGAGGATGGGTGGATGAGCAGTTCTTC. This encodes CASSVGDRGWVDEQFF.

This chain uses TRBV5-1 with TRBJ1-1; D gene unclear. This CDR3 spans 12 amino acids. The germline CDR1 and CDR2 sequences are SGHRS and YFSETQ. Trimming shortened V by 6 bases and J by 1 base, and 7 bases separated the two germline ends. This chain's CDR3 is CASKEANTEAFF. In nucleotides, the CDR3 is TGCGCCAGCAAAGAAGCGAACACTGAAGCTTTCTTT.